Given below is one T cell receptor (beta chain) in context. Assay used: immunoSEQ multiplex PCR; TCRdb lists only in-frame clones, some missing. The profile shows hundreds of thousands of clones, more than 75% of them singletons. These data are taken from a study of shared T cell receptors in the human thymus. These data are also associated with another study on human thymus T cells. That source notes: The people who donated were healthy Finnish babies having corrective surgery for congenital heart defects. Thymus tissue was removed during corrective cardiac surgery.

This TCR was recovered from a boy under two years old with a congenital heart defect. The sequenced sample consisted of thymocytes.

The CDR3 nucleotides read TGTGCCAGCAGTCTAGGCCTCTACGCCAATGAGCAGTTCTTC. Translated, it gives CASSLGLYANEQFF. The V gene is TRBV27, the J gene TRBJ2-1; D is unresolved. CDR1 is MNHEY, CDR2 SMNVEV, per germline (reference sequence). The CDR3 is 14 residues long. Trimming cost V 5 bases and J 6 bases, with 14 bases left between them.